Below, 8 T cell receptor beta chains from the same sample are listed, as sequenced in a study of response to subunit inactivated influenza vaccine. TCRdb re-called the RT-PCR reads through MiXCR, storing one row per CDR3 protein. Seen here are over 400,000 distinct CDR3 sequences, 10% to 15% observed once, and the top ten hold over 10%. Sequenced material: PBMCs from blood, taken about 40 days after vaccination. Receptors were obtained from a man aged 50-59 years who received an inactivated influenza vaccine.

This clonotype was seen a few times. The chain has TRBV27 and TRBJ2-7; 7 nucleotides line up with TRBD1. Germline V lookup: CDR1 MNHEY, CDR2 SMNVEV (reference sequence). J lost 3 bases, V lost 2 bases, and 10 bases had no gene match. The CDR3 sequence is 16 residues long. CDR3 residues: CASSLTRQGGHYEQYF. In DNA form, the CDR3 reads TGTGCCAGCAGTTTAACGAGACAGGGCGGCCACTACGAGCAGTACTTC.

The chain carries TRBV28 and TRBJ2-7; 8 bases align to TRBD2. J lost 0 bases, V lost 6 bases, and 7 bases had no gene match. This CDR3 comprises 15 residues. The germline gives CDR1 MDHEN, CDR2 SYDVKM. The CDR3 reads CASSTPGGSSYEQYF. DNA for the CDR3: TGTGCCAGCAGCACCCCGGGGGGGAGCTCCTACGAGCAGTACTTC.

This clonotype was seen a few times. The chain combines TRBV4-1 with TRBJ2-3; D call uncertain. The germline V gene encodes CDR1 MGHRA and CDR2 YSYEKL. V shed 1 base and J shed 3 bases, with 8 bases lying between them. This CDR3 has 14 amino acids. Here the CDR3 DNA reads TGCGCCAGCAGCCAAGCGCAGCCAACAGATACGCAGTATTTT. It is translated as CASSQAQPTDTQYF.

This clonotype has ten or more counts. The chain joins TRBV12-3 or TRBV12-4 to TRBJ2-4, with D possibly called TRBD1 or TRBD2 (6 bases each). CDR3 length: 13 residues. V lost 5 bases and J 15 bases, leaving 20 bases between the germline ends. Here the CDR3 DNA reads TGTGCCAGCAGTCCTCCTAGCAATGGGGGGCTGTACTTC. Translation gives CASSPPSNGGLYF.

The rearrangement uses TRBV6-2 or TRBV6-3 and TRBJ2-1; D is ambiguous. The CDR3 sequence is 14 residues long. Germline assignment: CDR1 MNHEY and CDR2 SVGEGT. Trimming removed 0 bases at V and 12 bases at J, with 15 bases between. The CDR3 DNA reads as TGTGCCAGCAGTTACTCGAAACCGGGCCCGCGGCAGTTCTTC. Translation: CASSYSKPGPRQFF.

V gene TRBV7-2 combines with J gene TRBJ2-1; D is perhaps TRBD1 (5 bases). This CDR3 spans 15 amino acids. V was pared by 5 bases and J by 0 bases, with 11 bases between. The germline CDR1 and CDR2 sequences are SGHTA and FQGNSA. The CDR3 loop reads CASSLSTVSYNEQFF. CDR3 DNA: TGTGCCAGCAGCCTCTCGACAGTCTCCTACAATGAGCAGTTCTTC.

The rearrangement links TRBV7-2 to TRBJ2-7; D is unresolved. Germline-derived CDR1 and CDR2 are SGHTA and FQGNSA. The CDR3 extends over 14 amino acids. The V and J ends lost 1 base and 1 base respectively, with 8 bases between them. CDR3 nucleotide sequence: TGTGCCAGCAGCTTAGGCCGACAATCCTACGAGCAGTACTTC. Encoded protein: CASSLGRQSYEQYF.

The genes are TRBV20-1 and TRBJ2-1; D uncertain. The length of the CDR3 is 14 residues. V lost 3 bases and J lost 6, with 15 bases in between. Germline V gene data show CDR1 as DFQATT and CDR2 as SNEGSKA (reference sequence). Written as DNA, the CDR3 is TGCAGTGCTAGTTCCAGCCTGCTTACCAATGAGCAGTTCTTC. This codes for CSASSSLLTNEQFF.